This entry is about one TCR beta chain. There is no known antigen for this receptor. Each CD8+ T cell subset was flow-sorted in triplicate, with fewer than 350,000 cells per subset placed directly into RLT lysis buffer. To exclude memory contaminants, naive CD8+ T cells were stringently defined as CD45RO-CCR7+CD27+CD95-. Peripheral blood mononuclear cells were isolated from buffy coats using standard density gradient centrifugation. Naive CXCR3-negative and CXCR3-positive CD8+ T cells were flow-sorted using a FACSAria III. Total RNA was extracted from sorted cells with an RNeasy Mini Kit. From the germline V gene (reference sequence), CDR1 is LGHDT and CDR2 is YNNKEL. The CDR3 starts with the cysteine, ends with the phenylalanine, and has 17 residues. No DNA appears here. The instrument was a NextSeq 550. The Human TCR Profiling Kit (MiLaboratory) was used to prepare UMI-labeled 5' RACE TRB cDNA libraries. The full amount of extracted RNA was used for cDNA synthesis, and the full amount of resulting cDNA was used for PCR amplification. Libraries were prepared in parallel with an identical number of PCR cycles. Turning to the authors' computational methods: With a requirement of at least two reads per UMI, MIGEC and MiXCR extracted about 50,000 +/- 10,000 unique UMI-labeled TRB cDNA molecules per library. An average of approximately 40,000 +/- 10,000 functional in-frame TRB CDR3 nucleotide clonotypes without stop codons was found per library. After downsampling to 5000 UMI-labeled TRB molecules per sample, diversity metrics such as normalized Shannon-Wiener and Chao1 were calculated in VDJtools. For the central five CDR3 residues, VDJtools calculated physicochemical properties weighted by clonotype size, namely interaction energy, strength, volume and Kidera factor 4. TCRdb reprocessed the reads and provides one entry for every CDR3 protein sequence; no DNA is given. The V and J calls follow TCRdb's processing rather than the paper's. Per the sample table, the count is about 120,000 distinct CDR3 sequences. Roughly 0.35% of the sample goes to the ten largest clones.

The sample belongs to a study of CXCR3-negative and CXCR3-positive naive CD8 T cells (dated by TCRdb to the late 2010s). Background on the whole study: In total, 130 million to 150 million TRB reads were obtained, which works out to roughly 1.5 +/- 0.3 million reads per library. Data from ten to twelve donors, pooled across two independent experiments, went into the diversity and physicochemical repertoire analyses. For the TRBV-TRBJ cluster analysis, the naive subsets came from roughly 5 donors, while the memory cells came from 3 donors. Results the study describes overall, beyond this receptor: Similar TRBV-TRBJ usage was shown by naive CXCR3-negative and CXCR3-positive cells from the same donor, whereas distinct patterns were shown by memory cells. Because CXCR3 expression was partially decreased after cryopreservation, freshly isolated PBMCs were used for most assays. Both naive subsets had comparably high repertoire diversity, while memory CD8+ T cells had much lower repertoire diversity. Because surface CD5, which is linked to self-reactivity in mice, was comparable between the naive subsets, TCR interaction strength was also inferred from TRB CDR3 physicochemical properties. Compared with CXCR3-negative naive cells, CXCR3-positive naive cells had TRB CDR3s with higher hydrophobicity (lower Kidera factor 4), lower energy, and higher strength and volume indices.

The rearrangement joined TRBV3-1 to TRBJ2-1; checking the TCRdb D call of TRBD2 is not possible without DNA. This TCR was recovered from a human donor in good health. Some clones in this sample may be carry-over from other donors' samples. The material sequenced was naive CXCR3+ CD8+ T cells from blood. This sample's cell subset or site label indicates: CD45RO-CCR7+CD27+CD95- naive CD8+ T cells expressing CXCR3 (TNR3+). The CDR3 region reads CASSQDTVLAGDSEQFF.